The rows below give T cell receptor beta chains drawn from one sample of a study of a mutant IDH1 vaccine in newly diagnosed glioma. Sequencing was performed with immunoSEQ multiplex PCR; in TCRdb, only in-frame clones are kept and a portion is missing. The sample holds tens of thousands of clones, 80% to 90% seen once. Sequencing used peripheral blood mononuclear cells (PBMCs), obtained from a glioma patient treated with radiotherapy, temozolomide or both. The receptor set was obtained from a woman aged 18 to 35 with glioma. Some clones in this sample may be carry-over from other donors' samples. Each CDR3 is given with its conserved first and last residue. D genes are given only for firm matches. Only some rows state a clone size, as once, few, many or a class for expanded clones.

- TRBD1 TRBJ2-7 TRBV2 TGTGCCAGCAGCGAAACAGGGGTGAACGAGCAGTACTTC CASSETGVNEQYF
- - TRBJ2-1 TRBV7-9 TGTGCCAGCAGTCCAGACCGAGACAATGAGCAGTTCTTC CASSPDRDNEQFF
- - TRBJ1-1 TRBV29-1 TGCAGCGTTGAACGTCCCCTCCAATTAAAAGCTTTCTTT CSVERPLQLKAFF
- - TRBJ1-1 TRBV6-5 TGTGCCAGCAGTTACCTGGGCAGGATGATCACTGAAGCTTTCTTT CASSYLGRMITEAFF
- - TRBJ1-2 TRBV4-1 TGCGCCAGCAGCCCCCGCGGGGGTAACTATGGCTACACCTTC CASSPRGGNYGYTF
- TRBD2 TRBJ2-7 TRBV29-1 TGCAGCGTATCTAGCGGGAGGGCCTACGAGCAGTACTTC CSVSSGRAYEQYF
- - TRBJ1-3 TRBV9 TGTGCCAGCAGCGCAGAGGACAGCTCTGGAAACACCATATATTTT CASSAEDSSGNTIYF
- - TRBJ2-7 TRBV18 TGTGCCAGCTCCCGCAAAGGCGGATCCTACGAGCAGTACTTC CASSRKGGSYEQYF
once - TRBJ2-7 TRBV12-2 TGTGCAAGTCGCTTAGGGGGCTCGGGGACTAGCGGGCTCCGGGGGCACGAGCAGTACTTC CASRLGGSGTSGLRGHEQYF
few - TRBJ1-1 TRBV7-9 TGTGCCAGCAGCCCCCCGGGGAACACTGAAGCTTTCTTT CASSPPGNTEAFF
- - TRBJ1-1 TRBV27 TGTGCCAGCAGCCACGGATTGCTGAGTAACACTGAAGCTTTCTTT CASSHGLLSNTEAFF
- TRBD2 TRBJ2-2 TRBV19 TGTGCCAGTAGCCCCACTCCCCCTGGACTAGCGTCGAACACCGGGGAGCTGTTTTTT CASSPTPPGLASNTGELFF
- TRBD2 TRBJ2-3 TRBV12-5 TGTGCTAGTGGTGCGACTAGCATGCCCACAGATACGCAGTATTTT CASGATSMPTDTQYF
few TRBD1 TRBJ1-4 TRBV2 TGTGCCAGCAGTGAATTGATCGGGACAGGGAGGGAAAAACTGTTTTTT CASSELIGTGREKLFF
few TRBD1 TRBJ1-1 TRBV5-4 TGTGCCAGCAGCTTGGGGACAGGGAGCACTGAAGCTTTCTTT CASSLGTGSTEAFF
- - TRBJ1-1 TRBV7-7 TGTGCCAGCAGCCCCAACAGAAACACTGAAGCTTTCTTT CASSPNRNTEAFF